The 23 T cell receptor beta chains listed next were all sequenced from one sample in a study of T cells in Graves' hyperthyroidism and ophthalmopathy. Amplified TCR beta CDR3 regions derived from RNA transcripts. An initial round of RT-PCR targeting the TCR CDR3 relied on the HTBI primer set. TCRdb fed the multiplex PCR reads into MiXCR, producing one record per CDR3 protein. The repertoire holds some 460,000 distinct CDR3 sequences, around 16% seen once, with around an eighth in the top ten. The sequenced material came from blood. These receptor sequences come from a woman aged 18-29 years with Graves' hyperthyroidism.

This clonotype was seen ten or more times. The V and J genes are TRBV7-9 and TRBJ1-4, with 9 nucleotides matching TRBD1. The CDR3 runs 15 residues. Germline V lookup: CDR1 SEHNR, CDR2 FQNEAQ (reference sequence). V was pared by 4 bases and J by 7 bases, with 7 bases of the junction left unmatched. CDR3 region: CASSSSDRGSEKLFF. Here the CDR3 DNA reads TGTGCCAGCAGCTCATCGGACAGGGGCAGTGAAAAACTGTTTTTT.

This clonotype has a handful of counts. The J gene is TRBJ2-4, the V gene TRBV10-3, with a tentative D call TRBD2 (6 bases). Trimming left V 4 bases short and J 1 base short, with 14 bases between. Germline V CDR1 and CDR2: ENHRY, SYGVKD. The CDR3 totals 16 residues. Here the CDR3 DNA reads TGTGCCATCAGTGCGAAAGAGGGACTGGCCAAAAACATTCAGTACTTC. It is translated as CAISAKEGLAKNIQYF.

Points on this clonotype: This may come from a read error, since a much larger clone is one base off. The chain uses TRBV6-2 or TRBV6-3 and TRBJ2-7; perhaps TRBD1 as D (8 bases). Germline-derived CDR1 and CDR2 are MNHEY and SVGEGT. The CDR3 is 14 residues long. The CDR3: CAGSYRGGSYEQYF. The CDR3 DNA reads TGTGCCGGCAGTTACAGGGGGGGATCCTACGAGCAGTACTTC.

The chain joins TRBV3-1 to TRBJ1-4; D might be TRBD1 (5 bases). The CDR3 totals 14 residues. Germline CDR1 LGHDT, CDR2 YNNKEL (reference sequence). The ends were cut back, 0 bases at V and 13 bases at J, with 15 bases in the middle. CDR3 in DNA: TGTGCCAGCAGCCAAGACACCGCCGGGGGGTCACTGTTTTTT. Translated, it gives CASSQDTAGGSLFF.

This clonotype was seen ten or more times. The gene calls are TRBV15 and TRBJ2-1, with 7 bases lining up with TRBD2. CDR3 length: 16 residues. The V gene's germline CDR1 is LNHNV and CDR2 YYDKDF (reference sequence). With V trimmed by 5 bases and J by 3 bases, 10 bases remained unmatched. CDR3 loop: CATSEYGLDNYNEQFF. As DNA, the CDR3 is TGTGCCACCAGCGAGTACGGACTAGACAACTACAATGAGCAGTTCTTC.

This clonotype was recorded many times. The genes are TRBV7-2 and TRBJ1-1; TRBD1 matches 11 bases. Per the germline V gene, CDR1 is SGHTA and CDR2 is FQGNSA. J lost 8 bases, V lost 2 bases, and 13 bases had no gene match. This CDR3 contains 17 residues. CDR3 DNA sequence: TGTGCCAGCAGCTTAATGGCCCTGGACAGGGGGCGCGGCGAAGCTTTCTTT. It codes for CASSLMALDRGRGEAFF. Using reference TRBV7-2 and TRBJ1-1 for the parts outside the CDR3, the full variable domain is GAGVSQSPSNKVTEKGKDVELRCDPISGHTALYWYRQSLGQGLEFLIYFQGNSAPDKSGLPSDRFSAERTGGSVSTLTIQRTQQEDSAVYLCASSLMALDRGRGEAFFGQGTRLTVV.

The chain employs TRBV7-9 and TRBJ2-7, with a weak D call TRBD2 (5 bases). This CDR3 comprises 17 residues. Germline loops: CDR1 SEHNR, CDR2 FQNEAQ (reference sequence). Trimming took off 2 bases at V and 6 bases at J, with 23 bases between the two ends. CDR3 amino acids: CASSLSGSEPPPVEQYF. As DNA, the CDR3 is TGTGCCAGCAGCTTAAGCGGTAGTGAGCCCCCCCCGGTCGAGCAGTACTTC.

V usage is TRBV19 and J usage is TRBJ2-2; D is unclear. This CDR3 contains 14 residues. Germline CDR1 LNHDA, CDR2 SQIVND (reference sequence). Trimming pared 9 bases from V and 2 bases from J, leaving 13 bases between. CDR3 bases: TGTGCCAGCACCGCCCCCGGTAACACCGGGGAGCTGTTTTTT. Amino acids: CASTAPGNTGELFF.

This clonotype showed up many times. This rearrangement joins TRBV7-9 to TRBJ2-3, with 7 bases identical to TRBD2. V lost 5 bases and J lost 1; bases outside the gene matches: 6. CDR3 size: 15 residues. Germline V gives CDR1 SEHNR, CDR2 FQNEAQ (reference sequence). In DNA form, the CDR3 reads TGTGCCAGCAGCAGCCAGGGAGGGGGCACAGATACGCAGTATTTT. Residues: CASSSQGGGTDTQYF.

This chain connects TRBV19 to TRBJ1-5; the D gene is possibly TRBD1 (6 bases). Germline lookup yields CDR1 LNHDA and CDR2 SQIVND (reference sequence). The length of the CDR3 is 14 residues. V was clipped by 5 bases and J by 1 base, with 9 bases between them. Here the CDR3 DNA reads TGTGCCAGTAGTTTCGGGGGCAGCAATCAGCCCCAGCATTTT. It codes for CASSFGGSNQPQHF. The full variable domain, with the rest looked up from reference TRBV19 and TRBJ1-5, is DGGITQSPKYLFRKEGQNVTLSCEQNLNHDAMYWYRQDPGQGLRLIYYSQIVNDFQKGDIAEGYSVSREKKESFPLTVTSAQKNPTAFYLCASSFGGSNQPQHFGDGTRLSIL.

This clonotype was found many times. The J gene is TRBJ1-2, the V gene TRBV20-1; tentatively, D is TRBD1 (6 bases). This CDR3 has 14 amino acids. CDR1 is DFQATT and CDR2 is SNEGSKA in the germline V gene (reference sequence). V was trimmed by 5 bases and J by 8 bases, leaving 21 bases between them. CDR3 DNA sequence: TGCAGTGCTCTCCGGGACACTAAAGGATCGGGCTACACCTTC. Translating it yields CSALRDTKGSGYTF.

This clonotype was observed a handful of times. CDR3 nucleotide sequence: TGTGCCAGCAGTTACTCGATCCCCAATACGAACACTGAAGCTTTCTTT. Translated: CASSYSIPNTNTEAFF. The chain is built from TRBV6-5 and TRBJ1-1, with unresolved D. The germline V gene has CDR1 MNHEY and CDR2 SVGAGI. CDR3 length equals 16 residues. With 0 bases removed from V and 1 base from J, the gap between germline ends came to 12 bases.

This clonotype was seen many times. The J gene is TRBJ1-1, the V gene TRBV6-1; 8 bases align to TRBD1. Trimming at V came to 4 bases and at J to 6 bases, leaving 1 base not matched to a gene. Germline CDR1 reads MNHNS; CDR2 reads SASEGT. The length of the CDR3 is 12 residues. The CDR3 is CASSGRGPEAFF. For the CDR3, the DNA is TGTGCCAGCAGTGGCAGGGGGCCTGAAGCTTTCTTT.

This clonotype was found many times. The J gene is TRBJ1-1, the V gene TRBV10-1; TRBD1 matches at 12 bases. The CDR3 consists of 16 residues. The germline CDR1 and CDR2 sequences are WNHNN and SYGVQD (reference sequence). Germline trimming cut 5 bases from V and 5 bases from J; bases unmatched to any gene: 9. CDR3 in amino acids: CASSLGTGGRLTEAFF. In DNA form, the CDR3 reads TGCGCCAGCAGTCTGGGGACAGGGGGCCGATTGACTGAAGCTTTCTTT.

This clonotype was counted at least ten times. The rearrangement links TRBV18 to TRBJ1-1; 9 nucleotides match TRBD1. The germline gives CDR1 KGHSH, CDR2 LQKENI. The V gene end was trimmed by 2 bases and the J gene end by 8 bases; junction bases not matched to a gene: 0. This CDR3 has 12 amino acids. The CDR3 here is CASSPDRGEAFF. The CDR3 bases are TGTGCCAGCTCACCAGACAGGGGGGAAGCTTTCTTT. The full variable domain, rest sourced from reference TRBV18 and TRBJ1-1, is NAGVMQNPRHLVRRRGQEARLRCSPMKGHSHVYWYRQLPEEGLKFMVYLQKENIIDESGMPKERFSAEFPKEGPSILRIQQVVRGDSAAYFCASSPDRGEAFFGQGTRLTVV.

This rearrangement joins TRBV19 to TRBJ1-5; D gene unclear. Trimming took off 7 bases at V and 5 bases at J, with 15 bases between the two ends. Germline CDR1 is LNHDA and CDR2 is SQIVND (reference sequence). The CDR3 is 14 residues long. Written as DNA, the CDR3 is TGTGCCAGTACTTATCTGGGGATTGATCAGCCCCAGCATTTT. Translation gives CASTYLGIDQPQHF.

This clonotype came up a few times. The chain combines TRBV5-1 with TRBJ2-3; D gene unclear. Between the trimmed V and J ends, which lost 2 bases and 2 bases, there was a span of 15 bases. CDR3 size: 16 residues. Germline V CDR1 and CDR2: SGHRS, YFSETQ. As DNA, the CDR3 is TGCGCCAGCAGCTTCCGACGGGTAAAAATCACAGATACGCAGTATTTT. Encoded protein: CASSFRRVKITDTQYF.

This clonotype showed up many times. V and J are TRBV27 and TRBJ2-7, with 7 bases identical to TRBD2. The trim removed 3 bases at V and 6 bases at J, leaving 11 bases unmatched. The germline gives CDR1 MNHEY, CDR2 SMNVEV (reference sequence). This CDR3 has 15 amino acids. CDR3 in amino acids: CASSFTKAGASEQYF. CDR3 nucleotide sequence: TGTGCCAGCAGTTTTACGAAGGCGGGAGCTTCCGAGCAGTACTTC.

This clonotype was observed at least ten times. The J gene is TRBJ1-5, the V gene TRBV24-1, with D uncertain. V lost 2 bases and J 8 bases, leaving 9 bases between the germline ends. This CDR3 is built from 13 residues. From germline, CDR1 is KGHDR and CDR2 SFDVKD. The CDR3 DNA follows: TGTGCCACCAGTGATTCTGGTAAGGAGCCCCAGCATTTT. Translated, it gives CATSDSGKEPQHF.

This clonotype was observed once. This chain uses TRBV10-3 with TRBJ1-2, with D possibly TRBD1 on 6 matching bases. Trimming stripped 7 bases from V and 8 bases from J, with 17 bases between. CDR1 and CDR2 from the germline V gene are ENHRY and SYGVKD. CDR3 length: 13 amino acids. CDR3 in amino acids: CAIKDSGVSGYTF. The DNA of the CDR3 is TGTGCCATCAAGGATTCAGGGGTATCCGGCTACACCTTC.

A remark on this clonotype: This may arise from a read error, as a much more abundant clone is one base away. This chain connects TRBV20-1 to TRBJ1-2, with D possibly matching TRBD1 (5 bases). Germline V gives CDR1 DFQATT, CDR2 SNEGSKA (reference sequence). The CDR3 runs to 12 residues. V lost 5 bases, J lost 4 bases, and 11 bases lay in between. The CDR3 loop reads CSAETVSYGYTF. As DNA, the CDR3 is TGCAGTGCTGAGACAGTTAGCTATGGCTACACCTTC.

Ten or more counts support this clonotype. The gene calls are TRBV7-9 and TRBJ2-3; 9 nucleotides agree with TRBD2. The CDR3 has 15 amino acids. V shed 1 base, J shed 5 bases, and the junction held 4 bases outside the gene matches. Germline V lookup: CDR1 SEHNR, CDR2 FQNEAQ (reference sequence). The chain's CDR3 is CASSLGGGDGDTQYF. CDR3 in DNA: TGTGCCAGCAGCTTAGGCGGGGGGGATGGAGATACGCAGTATTTT.

The chain recombines TRBV3-1 with TRBJ2-7; D is unresolved. The germline CDR1 and CDR2 sequences are LGHDT and YNNKEL (reference sequence). Deletions cut 7 bases from V and 6 bases from J, with 10 bases between. The CDR3 loop spans 11 amino acids. CDR3 in amino acids: CASNAYSEQYF. CDR3 in DNA: TGTGCCAGCAACGCCTATTCCGAGCAGTACTTC.